Only a few counts were recorded for the clone carrying this T cell receptor beta chain. Trimming took off 6 bases at V and 2 bases at J, with 14 bases between the two ends. The CDR3 has 14 residues. The V gene's germline CDR1 is MNHEY and CDR2 SVGEGT. This library used around 0.4 ug RNA and molecular barcoded adaptors spanning alpha/delta and beta/gamma chains. TCRdb re-analysed the reads in MiXCR, keeping a single row per CDR3 protein. The table shows fewer than 45,000 distinct CDR3 sequences, with roughly 13% occurring only once. This sample stems from a study of read filtering for tumor transcriptome and immune sequencing.

The sequence was collected from a donor aged 40 or over with multiple myeloma. This rearrangement joins TRBV6-2 or TRBV6-3 to TRBJ2-7; D is ambiguous. Sequencing was carried out using a population of CD138-negative cells sorted from bone marrow. CDR3 bases: TGTGCCAGCAGACCCCGCGTCCAGACCTACGAGCAGTACTTC. Translation gives CASRPRVQTYEQYF.